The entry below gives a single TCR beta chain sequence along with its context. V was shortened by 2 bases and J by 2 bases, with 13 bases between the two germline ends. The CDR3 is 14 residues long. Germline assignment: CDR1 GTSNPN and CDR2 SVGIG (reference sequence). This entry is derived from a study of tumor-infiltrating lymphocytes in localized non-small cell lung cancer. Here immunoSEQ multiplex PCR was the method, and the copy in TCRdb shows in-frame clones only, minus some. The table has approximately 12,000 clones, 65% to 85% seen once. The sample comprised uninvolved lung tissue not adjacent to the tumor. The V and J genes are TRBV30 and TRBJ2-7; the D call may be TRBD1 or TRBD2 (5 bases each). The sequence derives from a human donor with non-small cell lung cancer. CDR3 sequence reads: CAWSSWDGAYEQYF. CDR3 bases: TGTGCCTGGAGTTCGTGGGACGGTGCCTACGAGCAGTACTTC.